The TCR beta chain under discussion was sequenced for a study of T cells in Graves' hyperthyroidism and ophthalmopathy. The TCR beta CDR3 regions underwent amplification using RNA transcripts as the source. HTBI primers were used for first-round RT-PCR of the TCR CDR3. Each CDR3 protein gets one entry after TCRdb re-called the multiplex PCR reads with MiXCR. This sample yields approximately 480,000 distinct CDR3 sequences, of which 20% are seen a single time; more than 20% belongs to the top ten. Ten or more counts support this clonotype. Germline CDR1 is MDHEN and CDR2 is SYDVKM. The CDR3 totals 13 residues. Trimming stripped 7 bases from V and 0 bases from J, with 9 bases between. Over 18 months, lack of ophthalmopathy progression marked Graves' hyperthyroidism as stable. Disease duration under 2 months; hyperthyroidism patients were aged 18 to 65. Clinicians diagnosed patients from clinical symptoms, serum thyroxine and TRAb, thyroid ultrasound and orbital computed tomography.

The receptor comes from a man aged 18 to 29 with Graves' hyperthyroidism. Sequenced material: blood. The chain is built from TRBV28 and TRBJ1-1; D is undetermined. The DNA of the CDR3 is TGTGCCAGCACTGGGGTCCTGAACACTGAAGCTTTCTTT. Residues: CASTGVLNTEAFF.